Listed below are T cell receptor beta chains from one sample, sequenced in a study of shared clonotypes between healthy human individuals. Measured with immunoSEQ multiplex PCR; TCRdb has only the in-frame clones, and not every one. The data show approximately 650,000 clones, 95% seen once. The sample comprised naive CD8+ T cells sorted from blood. The receptor source for this set is a woman aged 25 to 39 in good health. CDR3s include the opening cysteine and the closing phenylalanine or tryptophan. Fields, in order: clone size, D gene, V gene, J gene, CDR3 DNA, CDR3 protein. D genes are given only for firm matches. Size tells how often a clone was seen (once, few, many) or the class of an expanded clone, and some rows leave it out.

-	TRBD2	TRBV9	TRBJ2-2	TGTGCCAGCAGCGCCGCTAGCGGGAGCCTCACCGGGGAGCTGTTTTTT	CASSAASGSLTGELFF
-	-	TRBV7-6	TRBJ2-3	TGTGCCAGCAGCTTACAGGGAACAGATACGCAGTATTTT	CASSLQGTDTQYF
once	-	TRBV4-2	TRBJ2-1	TGTGCCAGCAGCCAAGATTTGGGGGCTGGGCCCTATAGTGAGCAGTTCTTC	CASSQDLGAGPYSEQFF
-	-	TRBV2	TRBJ2-5	TGTGCCAGCCGGGGGGCGGGCTATCCGGGGACCCAGTACTTC	CASRGAGYPGTQYF
-	-	TRBV9	TRBJ2-1	TGTGCCAGCAGCGTAGGAATAGGGGAATACGCGGGATTCCGGTTCCCCTACAATGAGCAGTTCTTC	CASSVGIGEYAGFRFPYNEQFF
-	TRBD1	TRBV10-1	TRBJ1-1	TGCGCCAGCAGTACCTCCGGGACAGGGGGTGAGGACACTGAAGCTTTCTTT	CASSTSGTGGEDTEAFF
-	-	TRBV25-1	TRBJ2-7	TGTGCCAGCAGTGCCCGATACGAGCAGTACTTC	CASSARYEQYF
once	-	TRBV28	TRBJ2-7	TGTGCCAGCAGTTTACGAGCGAGCACCTACGAGCAGTACTTC	CASSLRASTYEQYF
-	-	TRBV7-8	TRBJ1-1	TGTGCCAGCAGCCCAGTGTTAGGCATGAACACTGAAGCTTTCTTT	CASSPVLGMNTEAFF
-	-	TRBV5-6	TRBJ2-7	TGTGCCAGCAGCGTCACCGGGACAATTTACGAGCAGTACTTC	CASSVTGTIYEQYF
-	-	TRBV7-9	TRBJ1-3	TGTGCCAGCAGCTTAGAGTGGGGTGACGGAAACACCATATATTTT	CASSLEWGDGNTIYF
-	-	TRBV25-1	TRBJ2-1	TGTGCCAGCAGTGGATTCAATGAGCAGTTCTTC	CASSGFNEQFF
-	-	TRBV7-9	TRBJ2-2	TGTGCCAGCAGATTTGGAACAGGCTCCACCGGGGAGCTGTTTTTT	CASRFGTGSTGELFF
-	-	TRBV28	TRBJ2-7	TGTGCCAGCAGTTTCGGGGGCTCCTACGAGCAGTACTTC	CASSFGGSYEQYF
-	-	TRBV6-5	TRBJ1-4	TGTGCCAGCAGTTGGGGCCTTAATGAAAAACTGTTTTTT	CASSWGLNEKLFF
-	-	TRBV18	TRBJ2-5	TGTGCCAGCTCACCATATGACAGACAAGAGACCCAGTACTTC	CASSPYDRQETQYF
-	-	TRBV27	TRBJ2-7	TGTGCCAGCAGTTTAACTGAGCACTACGAGCAGTACTTC	CASSLTEHYEQYF
-	-	TRBV5-4	TRBJ2-7	TGTGCCAGCAGCTTGGGCGTGGGGGAGGAGGCCTACGAGCAGTACTTC	CASSLGVGEEAYEQYF
-	TRBD1	TRBV27	TRBJ2-7	TGTGCCAGCAGTTTTTCCGGCAGGGGGCACGAGCAGTACTTC	CASSFSGRGHEQYF
once	-	TRBV7-9	TRBJ2-3	TGTGCCAGCAGCTCCACGGGGGCTATTGATACGCAGTATTTT	CASSSTGAIDTQYF
-	-	TRBV6-6	TRBJ1-2	TGTGCCAGCTCCCAGGACACTAACTATGGCTACACCTTC	CASSQDTNYGYTF
-	-	TRBV13	TRBJ2-7	TGTGCCAGCAGCCCGCCGGGGTTTTACGAGCAGTACTTC	CASSPPGFYEQYF
-	-	TRBV21-1	TRBJ2-5	TGTGCCAGCAGCAAAGCCGAGCGGGAGGGGGGAGAGACCCAGTACTTC	CASSKAEREGGETQYF
-	TRBD2	TRBV30	TRBJ2-1	TGTGCCTGGAGTGGCCTTAAGCCGACTAGCGGGGTTTACAATGAGCAGTTCTTC	CAWSGLKPTSGVYNEQFF
-	TRBD2	TRBV29-1	TRBJ2-7	TGCAGCGTTGAAGATCACCAGGGACTAGCGGGAGGTCCCTACGAGCAGTACTTC	CSVEDHQGLAGGPYEQYF
-	-	TRBV2	TRBJ1-2	TGTGCCAGCCCTGACAGATATAACTATGGCTACACCTTC	CASPDRYNYGYTF
few	-	TRBV5-6	TRBJ1-1	TGTGCCAGCAGCTTGGACGGCAGGGCCCATGCTACTGAAGCTTTCTTT	CASSLDGRAHATEAFF
-	-	TRBV28	TRBJ1-4	TGTGCCAGCAGTTTAATGACCGGAATGGCTAATGAAAAACTGTTTTTT	CASSLMTGMANEKLFF
once	-	TRBV19	TRBJ2-5	TGTGCCACCATGGGGCTAGGACTGCCAGAGACCCAGTACTTC	CATMGLGLPETQYF
-	-	TRBV11-3	TRBJ2-7	TGTGCCAGCAGCTTATGCCGGGTAGGGGGGACCCACGAGCAGTACTTC	CASSLCRVGGTHEQYF
-	-	TRBV29-1	TRBJ1-2	TGCAGCGTTGAAGATCCTGGGAGCCGAGTCTATGGCTACACCTTC	CSVEDPGSRVYGYTF
-	-	TRBV25-1	TRBJ2-2	TGTGCCAGCAGTGAGATGACAGGGAACACCGGGGAGCTGTTTTTT	CASSEMTGNTGELFF
-	TRBD1	TRBV2	TRBJ2-7	TGTGCCAGCAGTGGTAGGACAGGGGTCGAGCAGTACTTC	CASSGRTGVEQYF
once	-	TRBV5-1	TRBJ2-3	TGCGCCAGCAGCTACGACCGCTCTAGCACAGATACGCAGTATTTT	CASSYDRSSTDTQYF
-	-	TRBV4-2	TRBJ1-1	TGTGCCAGCAGCTTTTCACTGGCGGGGGGAAACACTGAAGCTTTCTTT	CASSFSLAGGNTEAFF
-	TRBD1	TRBV28	TRBJ2-7	TGTGCCAGCAGTTTCGGACAGGGCAACGAGCAGTACTTC	CASSFGQGNEQYF
-	-	TRBV27	TRBJ2-7	TGTGCCAGCAGTTCGGACTACAACTACGAGCAGTACTTC	CASSSDYNYEQYF
few	-	TRBV19	TRBJ1-5	TGTGCCAGTAAGAACGCCGTGAGCAATCAGCCCCAGCATTTT	CASKNAVSNQPQHF
-	-	TRBV27	TRBJ2-7	TGTGCCAGCAGTTTAAGGGCAGGTCGGGCCCACGAGCAGTACTTC	CASSLRAGRAHEQYF
-	TRBD2	TRBV4-1	TRBJ2-3	TGCGCCAGCAGCCAAAATTCGATAGCGGGAAGAACAGATACGCAGTATTTT	CASSQNSIAGRTDTQYF
-	TRBD2	TRBV15	TRBJ2-7	TGTGCCACCAGCAGAGGGGGACTAGCGGGAGACGAGCAGTACTTC	CATSRGGLAGDEQYF
-	-	TRBV28	TRBJ2-7	TGTGCCAGCAGTTTTCAGGTCCTCAGCAGGGCGGACGAGCAGTACTTC	CASSFQVLSRADEQYF
-	TRBD2	TRBV2	TRBJ2-5	TGTGCCAGCAGAGCCGGACTAGCGGGATTAGGGGAGACCCAGTACTTC	CASRAGLAGLGETQYF
-	-	TRBV5-4	TRBJ1-1	TGTGCCAGCAGCTTGGGTGCGAAACAGAACACTGAAGCTTTCTTT	CASSLGAKQNTEAFF
-	TRBD2	TRBV28	TRBJ2-2	TGTGCCAGCAGACGGCACCCGGGACTAGGATGGACCGGGGAGCTGTTTTTT	CASRRHPGLGWTGELFF
-	-	TRBV6-6	TRBJ2-7	TGTGCCAGCTCTGACCCGGGACAAACTTCCTACGAGCAGTACTTC	CASSDPGQTSYEQYF
-	TRBD2	TRBV6-5	TRBJ2-7	TGTGCCAGCAGCGTGGGACTAGCGGGTAGCTACGAGCAGTACTTC	CASSVGLAGSYEQYF
once	TRBD2	TRBV5-5	TRBJ2-1	TGTGCCAGCAGCTTGTGGGCTAGCGGTAACAATGAGCAGTTCTTC	CASSLWASGNNEQFF
-	-	TRBV5-1	TRBJ2-5	TGCGCCAGCAGGCAGGACAGCTCGAGGTGGACCCAGTACTTC	CASRQDSSRWTQYF